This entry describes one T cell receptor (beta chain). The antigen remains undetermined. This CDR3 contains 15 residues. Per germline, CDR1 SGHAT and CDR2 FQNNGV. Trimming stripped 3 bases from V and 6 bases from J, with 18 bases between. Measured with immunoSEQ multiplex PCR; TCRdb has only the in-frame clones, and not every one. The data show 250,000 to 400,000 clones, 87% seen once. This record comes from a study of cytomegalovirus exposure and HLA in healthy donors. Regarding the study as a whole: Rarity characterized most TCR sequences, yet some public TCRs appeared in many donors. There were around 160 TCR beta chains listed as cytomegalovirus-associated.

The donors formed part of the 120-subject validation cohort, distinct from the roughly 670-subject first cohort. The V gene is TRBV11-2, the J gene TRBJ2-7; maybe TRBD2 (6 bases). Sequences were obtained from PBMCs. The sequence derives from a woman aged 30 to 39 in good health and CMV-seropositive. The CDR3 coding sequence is TGTGCCAGCAGCTTTAGGCTAGCGCCCGGGAGCGAGCAGTACTTC. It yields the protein CASSFRLAPGSEQYF. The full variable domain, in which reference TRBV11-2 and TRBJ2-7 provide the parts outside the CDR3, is EAGVAQSPRYKIIEKRQSVAFWCNPISGHATLYWYQQILGQGPKLLIQFQNNGVVDDSQLPKDRFSAERLKGVDSTLKIQPAKLEDSAVYLCASSFRLAPGSEQYFGPGTRLTVT.